Below, 32 T cell receptor beta chains from the same sample are listed, as sequenced in a study of T cells in Graves' hyperthyroidism and ophthalmopathy (dated by TCRdb to the late 2010s). Library construction relied on multiplex PCR. Sequenced on an Illumina HiSeq 2000. TCR beta CDR3 regions were amplified from RNA transcripts. The first round of RT-PCR for the TCR CDR3 was performed with the HTBI primer set and the Qiagen OneStep RT-PCR kit. TCRdb handled the public reads itself, with Q25 trimming in fastp and clone calling in MiXCR, and kept productive beta chains. Each record represents a unique CDR3 protein, reported with the most common genes and DNA among its rows. A total of 700,000 to 850,000 distinct CDR3 sequences appear in this sample, 35% of them only once. 30% to 40% of the sample rests with the top ten. The sequenced sample was blood. These receptors were obtained from a woman between 40 and 50 years old with Graves' hyperthyroidism.

This clonotype was observed at least ten times. The J gene is TRBJ1-1, the V gene TRBV29-1; D is unclear. The V gene lost 7 bases and the J gene lost 3 bases, with 15 bases spanning the gap. In germline, CDR1 is SQVTM, CDR2 ANQGSEA. The CDR3 length is 13 residues. CDR3 amino acids: CSAPWGGDTEAFF. The CDR3 bases are TGCAGCGCCCCGTGGGGTGGAGACACTGAAGCTTTCTTT.

The rearrangement links TRBV7-9 to TRBJ2-7, with TRBD2 matching over 8 bases. The J call may be incorrect, as the DNA end agrees better with TRBJ2-1. The length of the CDR3 is 14 residues. In germline, CDR1 is SEHNR, CDR2 FQNEAQ (reference sequence). The CDR3 DNA follows: TGTGCCAGCAATGGGCAGCGGGAGAGTTATGAGCAGTTCTTC. Its protein product is CASNGQRESYEQFF.

A few counts support this clonotype. The chain is built from TRBV20-1 and TRBJ1-1; no reliable D call. This CDR3 is 15 amino acids long. The germline gives CDR1 DFQATT, CDR2 SNEGSKA (reference sequence). The V gene lost 0 bases and the J gene lost 1 base, with 12 bases spanning the gap. CDR3 in amino acids: CSARDGPGPNTEAFF. Written as DNA, the CDR3 is TGCAGTGCTAGAGACGGACCCGGGCCGAACACTGAAGCTTTCTTT.

The sample holds one count of this clonotype. A read error may explain this, as a much larger clone is one base away. The rearrangement links TRBV10-3 to TRBJ2-7; D could derive from TRBD1 or TRBD2 (5 bases each). CDR1 and CDR2 (germline): ENHRY, SYGVKD. The CDR3 spans 13 residues. The CDR3 sequence is CASSRRGSYGQYF. The CDR3 DNA reads as TGTGCCAGCAGCCGCCGGGGCTCCTACGGGCAGTACTTC.

This clonotype was found once. The rearrangement joins TRBV29-1 to TRBJ2-7; TRBD1 aligns across 8 bases. This CDR3 spans 12 amino acids. Germline V gene sequence: CDR1 SQVTM, CDR2 ANQGSEA. The J segment lost 6 bases and the V segment lost 7 bases, leaving 8 bases of the junction unmatched. The CDR3 reads CSAETGASEQYF. The CDR3 DNA reads as TGCAGCGCAGAGACAGGGGCCTCCGAGCAGTACTTC.

This rearrangement joins TRBV15 to TRBJ2-1; perhaps TRBD1 as D (6 bases). This CDR3 spans 14 amino acids. Germline V gene data show CDR1 as LNHNV and CDR2 as YYDKDF (reference sequence). Trimming took off 4 bases at V and 5 bases at J, with 12 bases between the two ends. CDR3 DNA sequence: TGTGCCACCAGCACTGGCGAGGGGGACAATGAGCAGTTCTTC. Protein sequence: CATSTGEGDNEQFF.

This sequence joins TRBV7-2 and TRBJ1-6; D remains ambiguous. CDR1 SGHTA and CDR2 FQGNSA come from the germline V gene. V lost 5 bases, J lost 5 bases, and 16 bases lay in between. The CDR3 is made up of 16 amino acids. CDR3: CASSVDGSFNNSPLHF. The CDR3 nucleotides are TGTGCCAGCAGCGTAGATGGCAGCTTTAATAATTCACCCCTCCACTTT.

This clonotype came up a few times. The chain joins TRBV7-2 to TRBJ1-3; D uncertain. The V end lost 8 bases, the J end lost 3 bases, and 17 bases lay between the germline ends. The CDR3 is 15 amino acids. Germline V lookup: CDR1 SGHTA, CDR2 FQGNSA. This CDR3 reads CASPEEVLGGNTIYF. As DNA, the CDR3 is TGTGCCAGCCCGGAAGAGGTACTAGGTGGAAACACCATATATTTT.

Points on this clonotype: One end of the junction is discordant with germline, which a read error may explain. The rearrangement links TRBV7-9 to TRBJ1-4; weak D call: TRBD1 (5 bases). CDR1 is SEHNR and CDR2 is FQNEAQ in the germline V gene (reference sequence). The length of the CDR3 is 13 residues. This CDR3 is CASSRGTNEKLSF. In DNA, the CDR3 is TGTGCCAGCAGCCGGGGCACTAATGAAAAACTGTCTTTT.

As for this clonotype: This could be a read error, since a much larger clone is one nucleotide away. The V call is TRBV9, the J call TRBJ2-7, with TRBD1 identical over 8 bases. The CDR3 extends over 14 amino acids. Germline V gives CDR1 SGDLS, CDR2 YYNGEE. DNA for the CDR3: TGTGCCAGCAGCGAAGACAGGGGCTCCTACGGGCAGTACTTC. This codes for CASSEDRGSYGQYF.

This rearrangement joins TRBV24-1 to TRBJ2-7; D is undetermined. Germline CDR1 and CDR2: KGHDR and SFDVKD. The CDR3 totals 13 residues. Trimming left V 4 bases short and J 4 bases short, with 10 bases between. The DNA for the CDR3 is TGTGCCACCAGTGAGGGCGCGGCTTACGAGCAGTACTTC. It specifies CATSEGAAYEQYF.

This clonotype occurred many times. The chain joins TRBV10-3 to TRBJ1-5; D gene uncertain. The germline V gene encodes CDR1 ENHRY and CDR2 SYGVKD. The CDR3 runs to 14 residues. V lost 2 bases and J lost 4, with 9 bases in between. CDR3 in amino acids: CAISEEGGNQPQHF. As DNA, the CDR3 is TGTGCCATCAGTGAGGAAGGTGGAAATCAGCCCCAGCATTTT.

The gene calls are TRBV29-1 and TRBJ2-5; a possible D gene is TRBD1 (6 bases). The germline V gene encodes CDR1 SQVTM and CDR2 ANQGSEA. This CDR3 spans 12 amino acids. V dropped 7 bases and J dropped 4 bases, with 13 bases sitting between them. The chain's CDR3 is CSGTGLGETQYF. The DNA of the CDR3 is TGCAGCGGTACAGGGCTAGGAGAGACCCAGTACTTC. The entire variable domain, with the rest obtained from reference TRBV29-1 and TRBJ2-5, is as follows: SAVISQKPSRDICQRGTSLTIQCQVDSQVTMMFWYRQQPGQSLTLIATANQGSEATYESGFVIDKFPISRPNLTFSTLTVSNMSPEDSSIYLCSGTGLGETQYFGPGTRLLVL.

The gene calls are TRBV10-3 and TRBJ1-1, with 7 bases that match TRBD1. Germline CDR1 ENHRY, CDR2 SYGVKD. Germline trimming cut 5 bases from V and 1 base from J; bases unmatched to any gene: 4. This CDR3 comprises 14 residues. CDR3 protein: CAISPGTANTEAFF. In DNA form, the CDR3 reads TGTGCCATCAGTCCCGGGACAGCGAACACTGAAGCTTTCTTT.

This chain uses TRBV6-5 with TRBJ1-2; unclear D gene. The germline gives CDR1 MNHEY, CDR2 SVGAGI. V lost 6 bases and J 5 bases, leaving 16 bases between the germline ends. The CDR3 has 14 residues. The CDR3 region is CASREQTLGYGYTF. CDR3 nucleotide sequence: TGTGCCAGCAGAGAACAGACTTTAGGGTATGGCTACACCTTC.

This clonotype was detected a few times. The chain joins TRBV2 to TRBJ2-2, with a weak D call TRBD2 (6 bases). The germline V gene encodes CDR1 SNHLY and CDR2 FYNNEI. Trimming took off 6 bases at V and 1 base at J, with 6 bases between the two ends. This CDR3 contains 13 residues. In DNA form, the CDR3 reads TGTGCCAGCAGGCGGGAGAACACCGGGGAGCTGTTTTTT. Its translation is CASRRENTGELFF.

This chain connects TRBV4-1 to TRBJ1-1; D is perhaps TRBD1 (5 bases). CDR3 length: 15 amino acids. The ends were cut back, 3 bases at V and 1 base at J, with 12 bases in the middle. Germline CDR1 reads MGHRA; CDR2 reads YSYEKL. The CDR3 DNA sequence: TGCGCCAGCAGCCAGGGGGGACGGAAGAACACTGAAGCTTTCTTT. Protein: CASSQGGRKNTEAFF.

Concerning this clonotype itself: This sequence may be a read error, since a much larger clone differs from it by one base. The chain uses TRBV19 and TRBJ1-1; 9 bases are a match to TRBD1. With V trimmed by 7 bases and J by 11 bases, 8 bases remained unmatched. CDR1 is LNHDA and CDR2 is SQIVND in the germline V gene (reference sequence). The CDR3 spans 12 residues. CDR3 sequence reads: CASMDRGLKAFF. CDR3 sequence (DNA): TGTGCCAGTATGGACAGGGGCCTTAAGGCTTTCTTT.

This clonotype has ten or more counts. The CDR3 region has the DNA TGTGCCAGCAGTGACAGGGACGCTGGCTACACCTTC. It codes for CASSDRDAGYTF. The V gene is TRBV25-1, the J gene TRBJ1-2; weak D call: TRBD1 (5 bases). CDR3 length: 12 residues. The germline V gene encodes CDR1 MGHDK and CDR2 SYGVNS. Between the trimmed V and J ends, which lost 3 bases and 7 bases, there was a span of 9 bases.

This clonotype was detected many times. The V call is TRBV11-1, the J call TRBJ1-3; tentative D call: TRBD1 (6 bases). Per germline, CDR1 SGHAT and CDR2 FQDESV (reference sequence). This CDR3 comprises 15 residues. V was cut by 4 bases and J by 0 bases, with 10 bases left in between. DNA for the CDR3: TGTGCCAGCAGCTCCGGACAGCGCTCTGGAAACACCATATATTTT. It yields the protein CASSSGQRSGNTIYF.

For this clonotype: At one boundary the junction diverges from the germline segment, which might be a read error. The chain has TRBV2 and TRBJ2-6; 8 bases are a match to TRBD2. Germline V gene data show CDR1 as SNHLY and CDR2 as FYNNEI. CDR3 length: 17 amino acids. CDR3 sequence (DNA): TGTGCCAGCAGTGAAATTGGGACGGGACTAGGGGCGAACGTCCTGACTTTC. It encodes CASSEIGTGLGANVLTF.

The chain joins TRBV7-3 to TRBJ1-1; no clear D gene. CDR1 is SGHTA, CDR2 FQGTGA, per germline. Trimming cost V 3 bases and J 7 bases, with 9 bases left between them. The CDR3 sequence is 12 residues long. The DNA of the CDR3 is TGTGCCAGCAGCTTTGGAGCGGATGAAGCTTTCTTT. It translates to CASSFGADEAFF.

This clonotype was counted ten times or more. The rearrangement joins TRBV10-3 to TRBJ1-1, with 7 bases matching TRBD1. The V gene end was trimmed by 4 bases and the J gene end by 7 bases; junction bases not matched to a gene: 0. The CDR3 consists of 11 residues. Germline CDR1 is ENHRY and CDR2 is SYGVKD. CDR3 region: CAISGQGEAFF. The DNA of the CDR3 is TGTGCCATCAGTGGACAGGGTGAAGCTTTCTTT.

In its sample, this clonotype was seen many times. In DNA, the CDR3 is TGTGCCAGCAGCCTGTTTACAGGGCCCTACACCTTC. Residues: CASSLFTGPYTF. The chain joins TRBV7-8 to TRBJ1-2, with D perhaps TRBD1 (6 bases). Germline lookup yields CDR1 SGHVS and CDR2 FQNEAQ. The CDR3 sequence is 12 residues long. V gave up 5 bases and J gave up 10 bases, with 14 bases separating them.

The V and J genes are TRBV11-2 and TRBJ2-2; a weak D match, TRBD1 (5 bases). The CDR3 extends over 13 amino acids. CDR1 SGHAT and CDR2 FQNNGV come from the germline V gene. Trimming removed 5 bases from V and 9 bases from J, with 13 bases in between. CDR3: CASSLQLDRELFF. The DNA of the CDR3 is TGTGCCAGCAGCCTTCAATTGGACAGGGAGCTGTTTTTT.

V and J are TRBV7-2 and TRBJ2-5; tentatively, D is TRBD2 (6 bases). CDR3 length equals 11 residues. The V end lost 6 bases, the J end lost 10 bases, and 12 bases lay between the germline ends. Germline V lookup: CDR1 SGHTA, CDR2 FQGNSA. The CDR3 nucleotides are TGTGCCAGCAGAGGAGGGGCCTACCAGTACTTC. Amino acid sequence: CASRGGAYQYF.

This clonotype was detected ten times or more. J is TRBJ1-1 and V is TRBV20-1; tentatively, D is TRBD1 (5 bases). Germline V gene lookup returns CDR1 DFQATT and CDR2 SNEGSKA (reference sequence). This CDR3 region has 13 residues. V was cut by 3 bases and J by 2 bases, with 10 bases left in between. CDR3 bases: TGCAGTGCTAGGGGGGACGGCAACACTGAAGCTTTCTTT. This codes for CSARGDGNTEAFF.

This clonotype was seen many times. The chain couples TRBV7-7 to TRBJ2-2; no reliable D call. The germline V gene has CDR1 SSHAT and CDR2 FNYEAQ (reference sequence). The CDR3 consists of 12 residues. In DNA form, the CDR3 reads TGTGCTAGCTCCAAGGGCACCGGGGAGCTGTTTTTT. Its protein is CASSKGTGELFF.

This clonotype was picked up a small number of times. At one of its ends the junction is not consistent with the germline gene, which may arise from a read error. The rearrangement links TRBV12-3 or TRBV12-4 to TRBJ2-7; possible D gene TRBD2, 6 bases. The CDR3 is 15 amino acids. The CDR3 DNA reads as TGTGCCAGCAGTCCATCCCAGGGACTGGACTACGGGCAGTACTTC. Translating gives CASSPSQGLDYGQYF.

This clonotype appeared a few times. A junction end diverges from the germline sequence, so it may reflect a read error. The chain is built from TRBV5-1 and TRBJ2-7; possibly TRBD1 for D (5 bases). The CDR3 length is 13 residues. Germline CDR1 reads SGHRS; CDR2 reads YFSETQ. The CDR3 DNA reads as TGTGCCAGCAGTCCTAGACAGACCTACGAGCAGTACTTC. Its translation is CASSPRQTYEQYF.

The V call is TRBV7-2, the J call TRBJ2-7; 12 nucleotides line up with TRBD1. CDR1 and CDR2 (germline): SGHTA, FQGNSA. V gave up 2 bases and J gave up 7 bases; unmatched junction bases: 9. This CDR3 is 16 amino acids long. CDR3 amino acids: CASSLYRGQGAEEQYF. In DNA form, the CDR3 reads TGTGCCAGCAGCTTATACCGGGGACAGGGGGCAGAAGAGCAGTACTTC.

The chain uses TRBV20-1 and TRBJ1-6; D is unclear. Germline V CDR1 and CDR2: DFQATT, SNEGSKA (reference sequence). This CDR3 is built from 10 residues. V lost 8 bases and J lost 11, with 10 bases in between. The CDR3 sequence: CSLNGAPLHF. DNA for the CDR3: TGCAGTTTAAACGGGGCACCCCTCCACTTT.